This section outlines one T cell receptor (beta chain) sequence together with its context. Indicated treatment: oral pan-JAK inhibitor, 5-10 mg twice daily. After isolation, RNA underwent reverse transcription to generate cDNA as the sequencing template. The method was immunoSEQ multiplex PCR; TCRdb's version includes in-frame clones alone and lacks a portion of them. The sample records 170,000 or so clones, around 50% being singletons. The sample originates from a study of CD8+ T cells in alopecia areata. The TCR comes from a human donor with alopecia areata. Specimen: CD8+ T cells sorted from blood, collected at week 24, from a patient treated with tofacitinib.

This CDR3 reads CASSPGTVSAFF. The CDR3 nucleotides read TGTGCCAGTAGTCCTGGGACAGTTTCAGCTTTCTTT. The chain is built from TRBV19 and TRBJ1-1; 7 bases map to TRBD1. CDR3 length: 12 residues. V lost 5 bases and J lost 10; bases outside the gene matches: 7. CDR1 LNHDA and CDR2 SQIVND come from the germline V gene (reference sequence).